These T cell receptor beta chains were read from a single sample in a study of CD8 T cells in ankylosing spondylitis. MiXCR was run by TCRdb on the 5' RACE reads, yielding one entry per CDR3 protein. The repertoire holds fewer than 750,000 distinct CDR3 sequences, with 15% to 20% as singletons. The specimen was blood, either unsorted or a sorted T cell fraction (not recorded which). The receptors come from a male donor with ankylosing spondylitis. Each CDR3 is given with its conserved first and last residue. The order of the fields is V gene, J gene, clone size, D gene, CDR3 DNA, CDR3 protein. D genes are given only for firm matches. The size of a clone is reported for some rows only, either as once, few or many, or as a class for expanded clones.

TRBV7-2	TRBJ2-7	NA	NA	TGTGCCAGCAGCGCCGGGCAGGCCCGCTACGAGCAGTACTTC	CASSAGQARYEQYF
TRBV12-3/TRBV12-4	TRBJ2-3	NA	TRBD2	TGTGCCAGCAGTTTAAATAGCGGGGGGGCCCAAGATACGCAGTATTTT	CASSLNSGGAQDTQYF
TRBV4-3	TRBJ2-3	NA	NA	TGCGCCAGCAGCCAAGAAAATCGGGGAACAGATACGCAGTATTTT	CASSQENRGTDTQYF
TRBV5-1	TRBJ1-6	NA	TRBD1	TGCGCCAGCAGCCTCGACAGGGGAACCTTTTCACCCCTCCACTTT	CASSLDRGTFSPLHF
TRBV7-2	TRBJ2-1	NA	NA	TGTGCCAGCAGCTTAGCGGGAGAAGTGGGCAATGAGCAGTTCTTC	CASSLAGEVGNEQFF
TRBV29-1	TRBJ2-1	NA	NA	TGCAGCGTTGGACTCAACAAGGGGCACAATGAGCAGTTCTTC	CSVGLNKGHNEQFF
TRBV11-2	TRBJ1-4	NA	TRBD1	TGTGCCAGCAGCCTACGGGGACAGGGGGCCTTACTTAATGAAAAACTGTTTTTT	CASSLRGQGALLNEKLFF
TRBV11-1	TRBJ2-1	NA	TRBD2	TGTGCCAGCAGCTACCTAGCGGGGGCGTATAATTCCGGCAATGAGCAGTTCTTC	CASSYLAGAYNSGNEQFF
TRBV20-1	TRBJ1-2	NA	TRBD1	TGCAGTGCTGGACAGGGGATGTCGGATGGCTACACCTTC	CSAGQGMSDGYTF
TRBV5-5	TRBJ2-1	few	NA	TGTGCCAGCAGCTTTAGAGCGGCCTACAATGAGCAGTTCTTC	CASSFRAAYNEQFF
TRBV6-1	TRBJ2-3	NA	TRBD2	TGTGCCAGCAGTGACCCTGGCGGGAGCCACCCAGATACGCAGTATTTT	CASSDPGGSHPDTQYF
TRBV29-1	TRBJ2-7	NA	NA	TGCAGCGTTGTGGCCCAAGACAGGCCCCCTGACGAGCAGTACTTC	CSVVAQDRPPDEQYF
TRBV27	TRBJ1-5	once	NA	TGTGCCAGCAGCACCCTGGCGGCTAGCAATCAGCCCCAGCATTTT	CASSTLAASNQPQHF
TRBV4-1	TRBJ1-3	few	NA	TGCGCCAGCAGCCCCCACGGATGGAGTGGAAACACCATATATTTT	CASSPHGWSGNTIYF
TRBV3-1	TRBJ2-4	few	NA	TGTGCCAGCAGCCAAGCGGGAGCCAAAAACATTCAGTACTTC	CASSQAGAKNIQYF
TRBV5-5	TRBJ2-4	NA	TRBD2	TGTGCCAGCAGTAAACTAGCGGGAGTAGACATTCAGTACTTC	CASSKLAGVDIQYF
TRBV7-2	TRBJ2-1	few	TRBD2	TGTGCCAGCAGCTTAGGAGCGGGAGGTTGGAATGAGCAGTTCTTC	CASSLGAGGWNEQFF
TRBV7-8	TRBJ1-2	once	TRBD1	TGTGCCAACAGCACAACAGGGGGCGATCACTATGGCTACACCTTC	CANSTTGGDHYGYTF
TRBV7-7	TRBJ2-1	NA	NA	TGTGCCAGCAGCTTATCCCCCTATCCAAGCTCCTACAATGAGCAGTTCTTC	CASSLSPYPSSYNEQFF
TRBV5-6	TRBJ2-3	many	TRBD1	TGTGCCAGCAGCGGGGGGACAGGGGTTCGCACAGATACGCAGTATTTT	CASSGGTGVRTDTQYF
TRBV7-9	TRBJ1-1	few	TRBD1	TGTGCCAGCAGCCAGCAGGGGGGTGCTGAAGCTTTCTTT	CASSQQGGAEAFF
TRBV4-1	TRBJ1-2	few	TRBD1	TGCGCCAGCAGCGAATCCGGGACAGACCTCTATGGCTACACCTTC	CASSESGTDLYGYTF
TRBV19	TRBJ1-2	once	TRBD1	TGTGCCAGTCGCGCAGGACAGGGCCGTGGCTACACCTTC	CASRAGQGRGYTF
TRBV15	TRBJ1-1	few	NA	TGTGCCACCAGCGGACCGGGACACCTGAACACTGAAGCTTTCTTT	CATSGPGHLNTEAFF
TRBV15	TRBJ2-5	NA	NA	TGTGCCACCAGCAGAGGCCAGGGGAACCAAGAGACCCAGTACTTC	CATSRGQGNQETQYF
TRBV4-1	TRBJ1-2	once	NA	TGCGCCAGCAGCCAAGGGACAGTTAACTATGGCTACACCTTC	CASSQGTVNYGYTF
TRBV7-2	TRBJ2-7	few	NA	TGTGCCAGCAGCTCCGAAATTAGCTCCTACGAGCAGTACTTC	CASSSEISSYEQYF
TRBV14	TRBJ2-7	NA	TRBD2	TGTGCCAGCAGCCTAGCGGGATGGGACTACGAGCAGTACTTC	CASSLAGWDYEQYF
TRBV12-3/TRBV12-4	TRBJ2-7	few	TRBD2	TGTGCCAGCAGTTTTATCATAGGCGCGGGAGGTCCCTACGAGCAGTACTTC	CASSFIIGAGGPYEQYF
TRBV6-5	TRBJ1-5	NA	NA	TGTGCCAGCAGTGGAGGTGGCCAGCCCCAGCATTTT	CASSGGGQPQHF
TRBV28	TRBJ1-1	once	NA	TGTGCCAGCAGTTTCGCGAATGTCAACACTGAAGCTTTCTTT	CASSFANVNTEAFF
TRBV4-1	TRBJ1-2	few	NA	TGCGCCAGCAGCCTAAGAGTAGGTCTGGACGATAATGGCTACACCTTC	CASSLRVGLDDNGYTF
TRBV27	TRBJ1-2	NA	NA	TGTGCCAGCAGTTTATCGGGGACCCCCCTGGGCTACACCTTC	CASSLSGTPLGYTF
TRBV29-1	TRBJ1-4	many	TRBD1	TGCAGCGTAGCTGGACAGGCAACTAATGAAAAACTGTTTTTT	CSVAGQATNEKLFF
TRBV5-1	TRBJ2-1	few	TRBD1	TGCGCCAGCAGCTTCCTCACCGGGACAGACAATGAGCAGTTCTTC	CASSFLTGTDNEQFF
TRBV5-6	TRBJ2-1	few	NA	TGTGCCAGCAGCTTGGCCCCCCTGGAACGGCTAGGTGCGCAGTTCTTC	CASSLAPLERLGAQFF
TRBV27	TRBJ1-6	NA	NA	TGTGCCAGCAGTTACGGCACAGCCAAGGGGAATTCACCCCTCCACTTT	CASSYGTAKGNSPLHF
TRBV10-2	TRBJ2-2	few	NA	TGCGCCAGCAGTGGGGACGGGCTAAACACCGGGGAGCTGTTTTTT	CASSGDGLNTGELFF
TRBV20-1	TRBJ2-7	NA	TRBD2	TGCAGTGCTAGGCGACTAGCGGAGACCTACGAGCAGTACTTC	CSARRLAETYEQYF
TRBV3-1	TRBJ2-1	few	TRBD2	TGTGCCAGCAGTTTTTCCGGGACTAGCACCAATGAGCAGTTCTTC	CASSFSGTSTNEQFF
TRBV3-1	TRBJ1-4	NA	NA	TGTGCCAGCAGCAGCTCGGTTTGGGAAAAACTGTTTTTT	CASSSSVWEKLFF
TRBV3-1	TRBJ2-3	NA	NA	TGTGCCAGCAGCCAATACGAATCTAAGGATACGCAGTATTTT	CASSQYESKDTQYF
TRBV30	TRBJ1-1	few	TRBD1	TGTGCCTGGAGTGTCAGGGGGTGGAAGGCTGAAGCTTTCTTT	CAWSVRGWKAEAFF
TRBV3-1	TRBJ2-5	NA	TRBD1	TGTGCCAGCAGCCAAGATTGGGACAGGGCGTATGCCCAGTACTTC	CASSQDWDRAYAQYF
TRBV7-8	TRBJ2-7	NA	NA	TGTGCCAGCAGCCTAGGGGCCACCCCCTACGAGCAGTACTTC	CASSLGATPYEQYF
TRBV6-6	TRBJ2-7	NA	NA	TGTGCCAGCAGTTACATCGACTACGAGCAGTACTTC	CASSYIDYEQYF
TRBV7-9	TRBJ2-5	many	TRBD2	TGTGCCAGCAGCTCAAGTAATATAGCGGGACAACAAGAGACCCAGTACTTC	CASSSSNIAGQQETQYF
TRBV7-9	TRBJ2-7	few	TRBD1	TGTGCCAGCAGCCTCGGGGACAGTAGCGAGCAGTACTTC	CASSLGDSSEQYF
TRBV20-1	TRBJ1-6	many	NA	TGCAGTGCTAGAGAAGCAGGGAAAAATAATTCACCCCTCCACTTT	CSAREAGKNNSPLHF